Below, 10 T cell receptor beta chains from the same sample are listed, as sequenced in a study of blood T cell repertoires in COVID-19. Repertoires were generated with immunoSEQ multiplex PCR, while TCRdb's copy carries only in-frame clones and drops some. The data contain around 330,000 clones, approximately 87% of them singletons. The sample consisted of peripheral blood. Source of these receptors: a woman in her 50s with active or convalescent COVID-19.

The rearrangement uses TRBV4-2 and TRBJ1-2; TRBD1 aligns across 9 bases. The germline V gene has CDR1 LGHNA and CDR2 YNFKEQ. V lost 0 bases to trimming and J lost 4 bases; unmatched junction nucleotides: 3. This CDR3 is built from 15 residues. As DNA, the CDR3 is TGTGCCAGCAGCCAAGATGGACAGGGGAGCTATGGCTACACCTTC. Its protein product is CASSQDGQGSYGYTF.

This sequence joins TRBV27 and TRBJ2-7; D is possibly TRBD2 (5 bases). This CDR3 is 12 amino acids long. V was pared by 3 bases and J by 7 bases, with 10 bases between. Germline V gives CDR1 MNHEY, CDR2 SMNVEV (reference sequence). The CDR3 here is CASSFIPGEQYF. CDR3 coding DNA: TGTGCCAGCAGTTTTATTCCGGGGGAGCAGTACTTC.

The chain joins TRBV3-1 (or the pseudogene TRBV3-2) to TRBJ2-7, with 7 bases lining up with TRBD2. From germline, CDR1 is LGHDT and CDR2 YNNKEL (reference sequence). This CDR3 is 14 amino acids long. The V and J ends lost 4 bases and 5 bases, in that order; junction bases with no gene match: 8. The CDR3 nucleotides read TGTGCCAGCAGCCTAGGACTAGGAACCAACGAGCAGTACTTC. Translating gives CASSLGLGTNEQYF.

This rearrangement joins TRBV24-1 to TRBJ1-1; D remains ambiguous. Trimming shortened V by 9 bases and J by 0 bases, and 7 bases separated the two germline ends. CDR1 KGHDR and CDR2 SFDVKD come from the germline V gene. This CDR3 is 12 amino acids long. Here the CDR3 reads CATLLLNTEAFF. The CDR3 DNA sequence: TGTGCCACCTTACTACTGAACACTGAAGCTTTCTTT.

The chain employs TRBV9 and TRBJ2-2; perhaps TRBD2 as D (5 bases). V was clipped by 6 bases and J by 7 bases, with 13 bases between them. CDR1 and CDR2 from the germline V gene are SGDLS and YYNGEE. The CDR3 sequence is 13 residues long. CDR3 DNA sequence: TGTGCCAGCAACCCTTTGGGGAGCGGGGAGCTGTTTTTT. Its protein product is CASNPLGSGELFF.

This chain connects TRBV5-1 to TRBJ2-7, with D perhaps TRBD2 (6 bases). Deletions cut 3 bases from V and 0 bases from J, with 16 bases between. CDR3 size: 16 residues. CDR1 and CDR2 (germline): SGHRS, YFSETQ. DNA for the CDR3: TGCGCCAGCAGCTACACGGGACTCCCGATCTCCTACGAGCAGTACTTC. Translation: CASSYTGLPISYEQYF.

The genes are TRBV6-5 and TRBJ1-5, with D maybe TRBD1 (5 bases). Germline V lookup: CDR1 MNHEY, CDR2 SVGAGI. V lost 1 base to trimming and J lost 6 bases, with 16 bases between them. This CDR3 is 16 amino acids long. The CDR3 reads CASSYFGTDPSQPQHF. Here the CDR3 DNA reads TGTGCCAGCAGTTACTTCGGGACTGACCCAAGTCAGCCCCAGCATTTT.

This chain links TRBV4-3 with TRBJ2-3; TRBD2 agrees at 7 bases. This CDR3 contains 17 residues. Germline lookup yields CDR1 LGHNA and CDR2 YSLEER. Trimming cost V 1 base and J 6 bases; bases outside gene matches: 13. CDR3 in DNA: TGCGCCAGCAGCCAAGGTGCGGCGGGAGTAGGGAGGGATACGCAGTATTTT. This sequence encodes CASSQGAAGVGRDTQYF.

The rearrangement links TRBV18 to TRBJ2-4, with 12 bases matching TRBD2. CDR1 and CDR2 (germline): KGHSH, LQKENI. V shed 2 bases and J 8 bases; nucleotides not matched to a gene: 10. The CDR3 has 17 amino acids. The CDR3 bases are TGTGCCAGCTCACCAAAGGTTACTAGCGGGGGGAGAGACATTCAGTACTTC. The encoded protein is CASSPKVTSGGRDIQYF.

The CDR3 DNA reads as TGTGCCAGCAGCTCAGGACAGGGGGAGGAAGAAAAACTGTTTTTT. Translating it yields CASSSGQGEEEKLFF. The chain combines TRBV5-4 with TRBJ1-4; TRBD1 matches at 10 bases. CDR3 length: 15 amino acids. V lost 3 bases to trimming and J lost 8 bases; unmatched junction nucleotides: 7. Germline V gene lookup returns CDR1 SGHNT and CDR2 YYREEE (reference sequence).